This T cell receptor (beta chain) was found in a study of Graves' ophthalmopathy and Graves' hyperthyroidism. Absence of ophthalmopathy within 18 months of follow-up defined stable hyperthyroidism. In its sample, this clonotype was seen a few times. Its target is not known. Study results and limitations: Appearing in blood as well were most expanded thyroid clonotypes above 0.001 frequency.

RNA transcripts yielded amplified TCR beta CDR3 regions. HTBI primers served in a first-round RT-PCR, which a second-round multiplex PCR followed. One entry per CDR3 protein results from TCRdb running MiXCR on the multiplex PCR reads. The table has about 380,000 distinct CDR3 sequences, 15% to 17% seen once. Material for sequencing was peripheral blood. The clonotype originates from a woman between 18 and 29 years old with stable Graves' hyperthyroidism.

This chain's CDR3 is CASSLVAGHYEQYF. CDR3 DNA: TGTGCCAGCAGCTTAGTGGCAGGTCACTACGAGCAGTACTTC. The chain joins TRBV7-2 to TRBJ2-7; no definite D call. In germline, CDR1 is SGHTA, CDR2 FQGNSA. The CDR3 has 14 residues. Trimming shortened V by 1 base and J by 3 bases, and 10 bases separated the two germline ends.